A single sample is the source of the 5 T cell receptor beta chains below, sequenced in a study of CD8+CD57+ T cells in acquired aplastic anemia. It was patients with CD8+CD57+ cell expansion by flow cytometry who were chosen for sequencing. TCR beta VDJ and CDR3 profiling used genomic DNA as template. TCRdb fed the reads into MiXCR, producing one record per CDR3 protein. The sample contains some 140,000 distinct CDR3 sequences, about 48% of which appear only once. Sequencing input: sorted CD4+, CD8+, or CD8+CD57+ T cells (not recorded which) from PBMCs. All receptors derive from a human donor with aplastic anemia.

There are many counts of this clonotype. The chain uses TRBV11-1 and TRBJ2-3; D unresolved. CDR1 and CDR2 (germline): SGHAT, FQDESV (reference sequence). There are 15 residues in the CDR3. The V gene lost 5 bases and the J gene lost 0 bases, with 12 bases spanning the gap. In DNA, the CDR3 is TGTGCCAGCAGCCCAGCTGTCCTTAGCACAGATACGCAGTATTTT. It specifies CASSPAVLSTDTQYF.

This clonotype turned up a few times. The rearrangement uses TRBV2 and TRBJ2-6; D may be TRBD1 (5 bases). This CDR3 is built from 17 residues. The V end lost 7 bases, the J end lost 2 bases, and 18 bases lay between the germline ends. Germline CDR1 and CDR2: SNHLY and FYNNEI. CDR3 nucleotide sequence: TGTGCCAGCACTATTGACAGAGTCCGCCCTGGGGCCAACGTCCTGACTTTC. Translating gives CASTIDRVRPGANVLTF.

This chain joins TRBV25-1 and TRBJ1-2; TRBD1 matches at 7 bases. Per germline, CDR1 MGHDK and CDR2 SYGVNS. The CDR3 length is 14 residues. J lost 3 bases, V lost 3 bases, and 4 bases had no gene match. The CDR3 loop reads CASSDDRDDYGYTF. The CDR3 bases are TGTGCCAGCAGTGACGACAGGGACGACTATGGCTACACCTTC.

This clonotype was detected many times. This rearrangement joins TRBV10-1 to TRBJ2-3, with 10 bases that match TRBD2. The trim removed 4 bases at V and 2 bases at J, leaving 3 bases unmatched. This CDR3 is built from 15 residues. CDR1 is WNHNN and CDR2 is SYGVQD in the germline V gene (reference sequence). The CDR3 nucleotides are TGCGCCAGCAGTGCCGGGACTAGCGTCACAGATACGCAGTATTTT. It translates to CASSAGTSVTDTQYF.

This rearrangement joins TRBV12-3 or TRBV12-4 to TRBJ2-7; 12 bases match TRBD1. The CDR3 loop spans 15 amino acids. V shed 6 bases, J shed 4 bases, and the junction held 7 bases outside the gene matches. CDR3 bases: TGTGCCAGCAGCCTCGGGACAGGGGGCTTGTACGAGCAGTACTTC. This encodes CASSLGTGGLYEQYF.